These T cell receptor beta chains were read from a single sample in a study of T cell responses to AZD1222 COVID-19 vaccine. Only in-frame clones appear in the TCRdb table, and some are missing; sequencing was by immunoSEQ multiplex PCR. The data show about 140,000 clones, 88% seen once. This sample comprised peripheral blood, obtained on day 0 of AZD1222 vaccination. The origin of the receptors is an adult in good health. Each CDR3 is given with its conserved first and last residue. D genes are given only for firm matches. Size values are once, few and many counts, or a class for expanded clones, and some rows have none.

j_gene | v_gene | d_gene | abundance | CDR3nt | CDR3aa
TRBJ1-6 | TRBV7-8 | . | . | TGTGCCAGCAGCACCGGAGGCTATAATTCACCCCTCCACTTT | CASSTGGYNSPLHF
TRBJ2-1 | TRBV4-1 | . | . | TGCGCCAGCAGCCCCACAGGGCCCCTCTACAATGAGCAGTTCTTC | CASSPTGPLYNEQFF
TRBJ2-7 | TRBV27 | TRBD2 | . | TGTGCCAGCAGTTTAAGGGAGGGGTCCTACGAGCAGTACTTC | CASSLREGSYEQYF
TRBJ1-4 | TRBV6-6 | . | . | TGTGCCAGCAGGACACCCACAACTAATGAAAAACTGTTTTTT | CASRTPTTNEKLFF
TRBJ1-1 | TRBV27 | TRBD1 | few | TGTGCCAGCAGCCTGGGACAGCGGACTGAAGCTTTCTTT | CASSLGQRTEAFF
TRBJ1-5 | TRBV10-3 | . | once | TGTGCCATCAGTGGGGGGGGCAGCCGCAGCAATCAGCCCCAGCATTTT | CAISGGGSRSNQPQHF
TRBJ1-2 | TRBV6-2/TRBV6-3 | . | . | TGTGCCAGCAGTACCAGGGTCGCATTCGGCTACACCTTC | CASSTRVAFGYTF
TRBJ2-5 | TRBV4-3 | . | . | TGCGCCAGCAGCCAAGATTGGACCACGGGGGAGACCCAGTACTTC | CASSQDWTTGETQYF
TRBJ1-6 | TRBV9 | TRBD1 | . | TGTGCCAGCAGCGGGACAGGCCCCTCACCCCTCCACTTT | CASSGTGPSPLHF
TRBJ2-1 | TRBV15 | TRBD2 | . | TGTGCCACCAGCAGAGAAATGGGGACTAGCGGGGTCTATGAGCAGTTCTTC | CATSREMGTSGVYEQFF
TRBJ1-5 | TRBV5-1 | . | . | TGCGCCAGCAGCTTGGGGGACGTGGATCAGCCCCAGCATTTT | CASSLGDVDQPQHF
TRBJ2-7 | TRBV7-2 | . | once | TGTGCCAGCAGCTTATCGCAGGGTCTGGGTTACGAGCAGTACTTC | CASSLSQGLGYEQYF
TRBJ2-4 | TRBV10-2 | . | few | TGCGCCAGCAGTACCCTGAGGGGAGAGAACATTCAGTACTTC | CASSTLRGENIQYF
TRBJ2-2 | TRBV7-9 | . | few | TGTGCCAGCAGCCATCCCTTGCTGGGCGGGGAGCTGTTTTTT | CASSHPLLGGELFF
TRBJ2-3 | TRBV7-7 | TRBD1 | . | TGTGCCAGCAGCCTTGGGACAGGGGGGATAGATACGCAGTATTTT | CASSLGTGGIDTQYF
TRBJ2-1 | TRBV6-2/TRBV6-3 | . | . | TGTGCCAGCAGTTACATCGGGGTCAATGAGCAGTTCTTC | CASSYIGVNEQFF